The rows below give T cell receptor beta chains drawn from one sample of a study of shared clonotypes between healthy human individuals. The data were produced by immunoSEQ multiplex PCR, yet TCRdb's version contains in-frame clones alone and is incomplete. The repertoire holds roughly 2,300,000 clones, with around 92% as singletons. Material for sequencing was naive CD4+ T cells from PBMCs. All receptors come from a man aged 18 to 30 in good health. Some clones in this sample may be carry-over from other donors' samples. Each CDR3 is given with its conserved first and last residue. D genes are given only for firm matches. Clone size is not always given. Where it is, it says once, few, many or a class for expanded clones.

V gene	D gene	J gene	clone size	CDR3 protein	CDR3 DNA
TRBV4-3	.	TRBJ2-3	.	CASSQWTASTDTQYF	TGCGCCAGCAGCCAATGGACGGCTAGCACAGATACGCAGTATTTT
TRBV5-1	.	TRBJ2-1	.	CASSLGGQSYNEQFF	TGCGCCAGCAGCTTGGGTGGACAGTCCTACAATGAGCAGTTCTTC
TRBV5-1	.	TRBJ1-3	.	CASARDSSGNTIYF	TGCGCCAGCGCCCGGGACTCTTCTGGAAACACCATATATTTT
TRBV19	.	TRBJ2-2	.	CASSAYRDQRGELFF	TGTGCCAGTAGTGCGTACCGGGACCAGCGAGGGGAGCTGTTTTTT
TRBV13	.	TRBJ2-3	.	CASSSRWDTQYF	TGTGCCAGCAGCTCCCGCTGGGATACGCAGTATTTT
TRBV7-3	.	TRBJ2-3	.	CASSYKGTTDTQYF	TGTGCCAGCAGCTACAAAGGGACCACAGATACGCAGTATTTT
TRBV15	TRBD2	TRBJ2-1	.	CATSRDMTSGNEQFF	TGTGCCACCAGCAGAGATATGACTAGCGGAAATGAGCAGTTCTTC
TRBV5-1	.	TRBJ2-6	.	CASSLDTLFGSGANVLTF	TGCGCCAGCAGCTTGGACACACTATTCGGCTCTGGGGCCAACGTCCTGACTTTC
TRBV2	TRBD1	TRBJ2-3	.	CASSRDSSTDTQYF	TGTGCCAGCAGCAGGGACAGCAGCACAGATACGCAGTATTTT
TRBV27	TRBD2	TRBJ2-3	.	CASSQIRLAGKDTQYF	TGTGCCAGCAGTCAAATACGACTAGCGGGAAAAGATACGCAGTATTTT
TRBV7-9	.	TRBJ2-5	few	CASSNGETQYF	TGTGCCAGCAGCAACGGGGAGACCCAGTACTTC
TRBV29-1	.	TRBJ2-1	.	CSVVKGVPYNEQFF	TGCAGCGTTGTAAAGGGAGTCCCCTACAATGAGCAGTTCTTC
TRBV6-4	.	TRBJ2-1	.	CASSADFYNEQFF	TGTGCCAGCAGTGCCGACTTCTACAATGAGCAGTTCTTC
TRBV27	.	TRBJ2-1	.	CASSFRERGLNEQFF	TGTGCCAGCAGTTTCCGGGAAAGGGGCTTAAATGAGCAGTTCTTC
TRBV28	TRBD2	TRBJ2-3	.	CASSPSGRPLDTQYF	TGTGCCAGCAGTCCTAGCGGGAGGCCCCTAGATACGCAGTATTTT
TRBV6-1	.	TRBJ2-2	.	CASSEVRGNTGELFF	TGTGCCAGCAGTGAGGTCAGGGGGAACACCGGGGAGCTGTTTTTT
TRBV5-1	TRBD2	TRBJ2-1	.	CASSLLAGSYNEQFF	TGCGCCAGCAGCTTACTAGCGGGCAGCTACAATGAGCAGTTCTTC
TRBV5-4	.	TRBJ2-3	.	CASSLGPGSTDTQYF	TGTGCCAGCAGCTTGGGGCCAGGGAGCACAGATACGCAGTATTTT
TRBV4-1	TRBD1	TRBJ1-2	.	CASSQVGTGYYGYTF	TGCGCCAGCAGCCAAGTCGGGACAGGGTACTATGGCTACACCTTC
TRBV18	TRBD2	TRBJ2-1	.	CASSSGTSGSDEQFF	TGTGCCAGCTCCTCCGGGACTAGCGGGAGTGATGAGCAGTTCTTC
TRBV30	TRBD1	TRBJ2-7	.	CAWSSPSTGLEQYF	TGTGCCTGGAGTTCCCCGTCGACAGGGCTGGAGCAGTACTTC
TRBV5-1	.	TRBJ1-2	.	CASTQGPGLSARANYGYTF	TGCGCCAGCACCCAAGGCCCAGGACTTTCCGCCAGAGCTAACTATGGCTACACCTTC
TRBV7-2	.	TRBJ1-3	.	CASSLEVRAGNTIYF	TGTGCCAGCAGCTTAGAAGTCAGGGCTGGAAACACCATATATTTT
TRBV29-1	TRBD1	TRBJ2-7	.	CSVGGTGGYEQYF	TGCAGCGTTGGCGGGACAGGGGGCTACGAGCAGTACTTC
TRBV30	TRBD2	TRBJ2-5	.	CAWNGGSKTYQQETQYF	TGTGCCTGGAATGGCGGGAGCAAGACCTACCAACAAGAGACCCAGTACTTC
TRBV28	TRBD2	TRBJ2-5	.	CASSLVGGQETQYF	TGTGCCAGCAGCCTCGTCGGGGGGCAAGAGACCCAGTACTTC
TRBV5-4	.	TRBJ1-1	.	CASSLFNGVEAFF	TGTGCCAGCAGCTTGTTTAACGGGGTTGAAGCTTTCTTT
TRBV29-1	TRBD1	TRBJ1-1	few	CSVGGQGKTEAFF	TGCAGCGTTGGCGGACAGGGGAAGACTGAAGCTTTCTTT
TRBV7-9	TRBD1	TRBJ2-3	.	CASSFDRGTGTQYF	TGTGCCAGCAGCTTCGACAGGGGCACAGGTACGCAGTATTTT